This is a list of T cell receptor beta chains from one sample in a study of shared clonotypes between healthy human individuals. The protocol was immunoSEQ multiplex PCR, while the TCRdb copy is restricted to in-frame clones and leaves out a portion. The sample includes some 470,000 clones, roughly four fifths of them seen just once. Sequencing input: PBMCs. The receptors were gathered from a middle-aged woman in good health. Some clones in this sample may be carry-over from other donors' samples. Each CDR3 is given with its conserved first and last residue. The D gene is left open where the match is weak. The listing skips clone size in some rows; elsewhere it reads once, few, many or a size class.

d_call: TRBD2
clone_size: .
v_call: TRBV6-6
j_call: TRBJ2-7
cdr3_aa: CASSQTSGRGEQYF
cdr3_nt: TGTGCCAGCAGTCAGACTAGCGGGAGGGGAGAGCAGTACTTC

d_call: .
clone_size: .
v_call: TRBV7-3
j_call: TRBJ2-1
cdr3_aa: CASSLGGLNNEQFF
cdr3_nt: TGTGCCAGCAGCTTAGGCGGACTTAACAATGAGCAGTTCTTC

d_call: .
clone_size: .
v_call: TRBV4-1
j_call: TRBJ2-1
cdr3_aa: CASSPRRGVRGSYNEQFF
cdr3_nt: TGCGCCAGCAGCCCCCGACGGGGCGTCAGGGGCTCCTACAATGAGCAGTTCTTC

d_call: TRBD2
clone_size: once
v_call: TRBV30
j_call: TRBJ2-3
cdr3_aa: CAWTSGRLDTQYF
cdr3_nt: TGTGCCTGGACTAGCGGGAGGTTAGATACGCAGTATTTT

d_call: .
clone_size: .
v_call: TRBV28
j_call: TRBJ1-1
cdr3_aa: CASSLSAKAAFF
cdr3_nt: TGTGCCAGCAGTTTATCGGCGAAGGCGGCTTTCTTT

d_call: TRBD1
clone_size: .
v_call: TRBV30
j_call: TRBJ2-1
cdr3_aa: CAWGSWGTGLFF
cdr3_nt: TGTGCCTGGGGCTCCTGGGGGACAGGGCTGTTCTTC

d_call: TRBD1
clone_size: .
v_call: TRBV5-1
j_call: TRBJ1-5
cdr3_aa: CASSLTTGDNQPQHF
cdr3_nt: TGCGCCAGCAGCTTGACCACAGGGGATAATCAGCCCCAGCATTTT

d_call: .
clone_size: .
v_call: TRBV7-9
j_call: TRBJ2-7
cdr3_aa: CASSHRDITYEQYF
cdr3_nt: TGTGCCAGCAGCCACCGCGACATTACCTACGAGCAGTACTTC

d_call: .
clone_size: once
v_call: TRBV7-2
j_call: TRBJ1-6
cdr3_aa: CASSPRPGSNSPLHF
cdr3_nt: TGTGCCAGCAGCCCGAGGCCGGGAAGTAATTCACCCCTCCACTTT

d_call: .
clone_size: once
v_call: TRBV5-6
j_call: TRBJ1-1
cdr3_aa: CASSQGQRNTEAFF
cdr3_nt: TGTGCCAGCAGCCAGGGACAAAGGAACACTGAAGCTTTCTTT

d_call: TRBD1
clone_size: .
v_call: TRBV28
j_call: TRBJ1-4
cdr3_aa: CASSKPGQNNEKLFF
cdr3_nt: TGTGCCAGCAGTAAACCGGGACAGAATAATGAAAAACTGTTTTTT

d_call: .
clone_size: .
v_call: TRBV27
j_call: TRBJ2-1
cdr3_aa: CASSLQGRLSYNEQFF
cdr3_nt: TGTGCCAGCAGTTTACAAGGGCGGCTCTCCTACAATGAGCAGTTCTTC

d_call: .
clone_size: many
v_call: TRBV7-9
j_call: TRBJ2-5
cdr3_aa: CASSLTETQYF
cdr3_nt: TGTGCCAGCAGCTTAACAGAGACCCAGTACTTC

d_call: TRBD1
clone_size: few
v_call: TRBV28
j_call: TRBJ1-2
cdr3_aa: CASSSGQGYGYTF
cdr3_nt: TGTGCCAGCAGTTCCGGACAGGGCTATGGCTACACCTTC

d_call: .
clone_size: .
v_call: TRBV29-1
j_call: TRBJ2-1
cdr3_aa: CSVGRVNNEQFF
cdr3_nt: TGCAGCGTTGGGCGGGTTAACAATGAGCAGTTCTTC

d_call: .
clone_size: .
v_call: TRBV9
j_call: TRBJ2-7
cdr3_aa: CASSVVGGSYEQYF
cdr3_nt: TGTGCCAGCAGCGTAGTTGGTGGGAGCTACGAGCAGTACTTC

d_call: .
clone_size: .
v_call: TRBV7-6
j_call: TRBJ1-2
cdr3_aa: CASSLAGYYGYTF
cdr3_nt: TGTGCCAGCAGCTTAGCAGGGTACTATGGCTACACCTTC

d_call: TRBD1
clone_size: .
v_call: TRBV5-6
j_call: TRBJ2-1
cdr3_aa: CASSLGGRTQGNNEQFF
cdr3_nt: TGTGCCAGCAGCTTGGGGGGTCGGACACAGGGGAACAATGAGCAGTTCTTC

d_call: .
clone_size: .
v_call: TRBV7-2
j_call: TRBJ2-3
cdr3_aa: CASSLDPGDSTDTQYF
cdr3_nt: TGTGCCAGCAGCTTAGACCCGGGAGACAGCACAGATACGCAGTATTTT

d_call: .
clone_size: .
v_call: TRBV5-6
j_call: TRBJ1-2
cdr3_aa: CASSHLSWDRDGYTF
cdr3_nt: TGTGCCAGCAGCCACCTAAGTTGGGACCGGGATGGCTACACCTTC

d_call: .
clone_size: .
v_call: TRBV7-7
j_call: TRBJ1-1
cdr3_aa: CAILVAGTEAFF
cdr3_nt: TGTGCTATCCTCGTGGCCGGCACTGAAGCTTTCTTT

d_call: TRBD2
clone_size: .
v_call: TRBV4-1
j_call: TRBJ2-7
cdr3_aa: CASSQFSGTSAEFTSYEQYF
cdr3_nt: TGCGCCAGCAGCCAATTCTCCGGGACTAGCGCGGAATTCACGTCCTACGAGCAGTACTTC

d_call: TRBD2
clone_size: .
v_call: TRBV11-3
j_call: TRBJ2-5
cdr3_aa: CASSLGTSGSGETQYF
cdr3_nt: TGTGCCAGCAGCTTGGGGACTAGCGGGAGTGGAGAGACCCAGTACTTC

d_call: .
clone_size: .
v_call: TRBV11-2
j_call: TRBJ1-2
cdr3_aa: CASSLVSGAPWGGYTF
cdr3_nt: TGTGCCAGCAGCTTAGTATCAGGGGCCCCATGGGGTGGCTACACCTTC

d_call: TRBD1
clone_size: .
v_call: TRBV5-6
j_call: TRBJ1-4
cdr3_aa: CASSPRTGPLFF
cdr3_nt: TGTGCCAGCAGCCCCAGGACAGGGCCTCTGTTTTTT

d_call: .
clone_size: .
v_call: TRBV5-1
j_call: TRBJ2-2
cdr3_aa: CASSLNTGELFF
cdr3_nt: TGCGCCAGCAGCCTAAACACCGGGGAGCTGTTTTTT

d_call: TRBD1
clone_size: .
v_call: TRBV28
j_call: TRBJ2-2
cdr3_aa: CASSRAWRRGQTGELFF
cdr3_nt: TGTGCCAGCAGTAGGGCCTGGCGCAGGGGGCAAACCGGGGAGCTGTTTTTT

d_call: .
clone_size: .
v_call: TRBV4-1
j_call: TRBJ1-2
cdr3_aa: CASSHLPDRYGYTF
cdr3_nt: TGCGCCAGCAGCCATCTACCGGATCGGTATGGCTACACCTTC

d_call: .
clone_size: once
v_call: TRBV29-1
j_call: TRBJ2-1
cdr3_aa: CSVEGRRVDEQFF
cdr3_nt: TGCAGCGTTGAGGGTAGGAGGGTCGATGAGCAGTTCTTC

d_call: .
clone_size: .
v_call: TRBV28
j_call: TRBJ2-3
cdr3_aa: CASREYPPTDTQYF
cdr3_nt: TGTGCCAGCAGGGAGTATCCTCCCACAGATACGCAGTATTTT

d_call: .
clone_size: once
v_call: TRBV29-1
j_call: TRBJ2-1
cdr3_aa: CSVVSGAGYNEQFF
cdr3_nt: TGCAGCGTTGTATCGGGGGCCGGCTACAATGAGCAGTTCTTC

d_call: .
clone_size: .
v_call: TRBV9
j_call: TRBJ2-3
cdr3_aa: CASSVQDGTVISTDTQYF
cdr3_nt: TGTGCCAGCAGCGTACAGGATGGAACAGTCATTAGCACAGATACGCAGTATTTT

d_call: TRBD1
clone_size: .
v_call: TRBV6-1
j_call: TRBJ2-7
cdr3_aa: CASSPRDRVYEQYF
cdr3_nt: TGTGCCAGCAGTCCCCGGGACAGGGTTTACGAGCAGTACTTC

d_call: .
clone_size: .
v_call: TRBV10-3
j_call: TRBJ2-2
cdr3_aa: CAISEQVRGELFF
cdr3_nt: TGTGCCATCAGTGAGCAAGTACGCGGGGAGCTGTTTTTT

d_call: .
clone_size: .
v_call: TRBV6-6
j_call: TRBJ2-7
cdr3_aa: CASGRSGQKGEQYF
cdr3_nt: TGTGCCAGCGGCCGGTCCGGACAGAAGGGCGAGCAGTACTTC

d_call: TRBD1
clone_size: .
v_call: TRBV18
j_call: TRBJ2-7
cdr3_aa: CASSRTGGDSYEQYF
cdr3_nt: TGTGCCAGCTCACGGACAGGGGGCGATTCCTACGAGCAGTACTTC

d_call: TRBD1
clone_size: .
v_call: TRBV4-1
j_call: TRBJ1-5
cdr3_aa: CASSQAGTTGIQPQHF
cdr3_nt: TGCGCCAGCAGCCAAGCGGGGACGACAGGGATTCAGCCCCAGCATTTT

d_call: TRBD2
clone_size: .
v_call: TRBV11-2
j_call: TRBJ2-1
cdr3_aa: CASSRTGLVYNEQFF
cdr3_nt: TGTGCCAGCAGCCGAACCGGACTAGTCTACAATGAGCAGTTCTTC

d_call: .
clone_size: .
v_call: TRBV10-2
j_call: TRBJ2-7
cdr3_aa: CASSDLRKSYEQYF
cdr3_nt: TGCGCCAGCAGTGATCTGCGGAAATCCTACGAGCAGTACTTC

d_call: .
clone_size: .
v_call: TRBV19
j_call: TRBJ1-5
cdr3_aa: CASSIDRGAGLPQHF
cdr3_nt: TGTGCCAGTAGTATAGATCGCGGGGCCGGTCTGCCCCAGCATTTT

d_call: .
clone_size: .
v_call: TRBV7-9
j_call: TRBJ1-1
cdr3_aa: CASSFAPQGTEAFF
cdr3_nt: TGTGCCAGCAGCTTTGCCCCACAGGGCACTGAAGCTTTCTTT

d_call: .
clone_size: .
v_call: TRBV5-5
j_call: TRBJ2-3
cdr3_aa: CASSQRTTLDTQYF
cdr3_nt: TGTGCCAGCAGCCAACGAACTACGCTAGATACGCAGTATTTT

d_call: .
clone_size: .
v_call: TRBV7-2
j_call: TRBJ1-1
cdr3_aa: CASSATHVEAFF
cdr3_nt: TGTGCCAGCAGCGCCACACACGTAGAAGCTTTCTTT

d_call: TRBD2
clone_size: once
v_call: TRBV4-2
j_call: TRBJ2-1
cdr3_aa: CASSTSGRAYNEQFF
cdr3_nt: TGTGCCAGCAGCACCAGCGGGAGGGCCTACAATGAGCAGTTCTTC

d_call: .
clone_size: .
v_call: TRBV19
j_call: TRBJ2-7
cdr3_aa: CASSPRQNHFRPYEQYF
cdr3_nt: TGTGCCAGTAGCCCACGGCAAAACCATTTTAGGCCTTACGAGCAGTACTTC

d_call: TRBD1
clone_size: .
v_call: TRBV29-1
j_call: TRBJ1-2
cdr3_aa: CSVEETGQAPF
cdr3_nt: TGCAGCGTTGAAGAAACGGGACAGGCCCCTTTC

d_call: .
clone_size: once
v_call: TRBV7-2
j_call: TRBJ1-1
cdr3_aa: CASSFSDSGVEAFF
cdr3_nt: TGTGCCAGCAGCTTTTCCGACAGTGGAGTTGAAGCTTTCTTT

d_call: .
clone_size: .
v_call: TRBV7-7
j_call: TRBJ2-5
cdr3_aa: CASSKGVGGETQYF
cdr3_nt: TGTGCTAGCTCGAAGGGAGTGGGTGGGGAGACCCAGTACTTC

d_call: .
clone_size: .
v_call: TRBV5-1
j_call: TRBJ2-2
cdr3_aa: CASSPGEHTGELFF
cdr3_nt: TGCGCCAGCAGCCCCGGGGAGCACACCGGGGAGCTGTTTTTT

d_call: .
clone_size: once
v_call: TRBV11-3
j_call: TRBJ2-2
cdr3_aa: CASSYDGGELFF
cdr3_nt: TGTGCCAGCAGCTACGACGGGGGGGAGCTGTTTTTT

d_call: .
clone_size: .
v_call: TRBV15
j_call: TRBJ2-5
cdr3_aa: CATSRDLGAQETQYF
cdr3_nt: TGTGCCACCAGCAGAGATCTCGGCGCACAAGAGACCCAGTACTTC

d_call: .
clone_size: once
v_call: TRBV7-6
j_call: TRBJ2-1
cdr3_aa: CASSPFTREQFF
cdr3_nt: TGTGCCAGCAGCCCGTTTACTAGGGAGCAGTTCTTC

d_call: TRBD2
clone_size: .
v_call: TRBV5-6
j_call: TRBJ2-3
cdr3_aa: CASTREGSTDTQYF
cdr3_nt: TGTGCCAGCACCAGGGAGGGATCCACAGATACGCAGTATTTT

d_call: .
clone_size: .
v_call: TRBV19
j_call: TRBJ1-1
cdr3_aa: CASSIPGDGTEAFF
cdr3_nt: TGTGCCAGTAGTATCCCAGGGGATGGCACTGAAGCTTTCTTT

d_call: .
clone_size: once
v_call: TRBV2
j_call: TRBJ1-5
cdr3_aa: CASSEGMTEGGQPQHF
cdr3_nt: TGTGCCAGCAGTGAGGGTATGACGGAGGGGGGTCAGCCCCAGCATTTT

d_call: TRBD2
clone_size: .
v_call: TRBV5-6
j_call: TRBJ2-1
cdr3_aa: CASSLGLAGGWDEQFF
cdr3_nt: TGTGCCAGCAGCTTGGGGCTAGCGGGAGGATGGGATGAGCAGTTCTTC